This T cell receptor (beta chain) was sequenced during a study of B cell selection in AIRE deficiency. As concerns this clone: Its antigen is currently unknown.

The study's findings and limits: Only TCRbeta was sequenced; about 33% of shared healthy Treg sequences appeared in Tconv. Healthy donors alone shared roughly 32% of 3,500 to 4,500 Treg sequences; patients alone nearly 9.5%. CDR3s were shorter in shared Treg sequences, reflecting few non-templated nucleotide insertions. About 30.6% of healthy-shared Treg sequences were found among patient Tconv cells.

There are 16 residues in the CDR3. The trim removed 4 bases at V and 4 bases at J, leaving 9 bases unmatched. Germline values: CDR1 SNHLY, CDR2 FYNNEI. CD4+CD127+ cells were sorted as the conventional CD4 T cells. TCRdb keeps only in-frame clones here, not all; method: immunoSEQ multiplex PCR. The repertoire consists of 20,000 to 25,000 clones, with approximately 97% occurring once and the leading ten covering approximately 0.31%. This chain connects TRBV2 to TRBJ2-2, with 7 bases that match TRBD2. This clonotype originated in a human donor with AIRE deficiency. The source material was conventional CD4+ T cells sorted from PBMCs. CDR3: CASSGKSGGSTGELFF. The CDR3 DNA sequence: TGTGCCAGCAGTGGGAAGTCGGGGGGATCCACCGGGGAGCTGTTTTTT. Complete variable domain (other parts from reference TRBV2 and TRBJ2-2): EPEVTQTPSHQVTQMGQEVILRCVPISNHLYFYWYRQILGQKVEFLVSFYNNEISEKSEIFDDQFSVERPDGSNFTLKIRSTKLEDSAMYFCASSGKSGGSTGELFFGEGSRLTVL.